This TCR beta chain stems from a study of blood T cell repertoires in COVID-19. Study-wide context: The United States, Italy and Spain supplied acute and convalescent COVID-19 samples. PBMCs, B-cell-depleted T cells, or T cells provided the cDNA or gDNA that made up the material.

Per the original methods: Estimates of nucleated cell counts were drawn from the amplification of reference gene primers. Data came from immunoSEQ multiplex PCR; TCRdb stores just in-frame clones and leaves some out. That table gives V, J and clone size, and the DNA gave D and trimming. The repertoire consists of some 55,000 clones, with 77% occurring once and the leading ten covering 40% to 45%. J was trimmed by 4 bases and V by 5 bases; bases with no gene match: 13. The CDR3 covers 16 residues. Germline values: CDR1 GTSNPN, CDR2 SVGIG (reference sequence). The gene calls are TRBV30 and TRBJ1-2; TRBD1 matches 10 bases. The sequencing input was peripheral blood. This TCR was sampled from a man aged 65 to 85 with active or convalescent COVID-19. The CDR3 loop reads CAWSRKRTGGFYGYTF. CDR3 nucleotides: TGTGCCTGGTCACGGAAGCGGACAGGGGGGTTCTATGGCTACACCTTC.